This passage covers 15 T cell receptor beta chains from one sample sequenced in a study of T cells in Graves' hyperthyroidism and ophthalmopathy. The CDR3 regions of TCR beta were amplified from RNA transcripts. The HTBI primer set was used in a first-round RT-PCR of the TCR CDR3. Each CDR3 protein gets one entry after TCRdb re-called the multiplex PCR reads with MiXCR. The data contain 450,000 to 650,000 distinct CDR3 sequences, 17% of them singletons. The specimen sequenced was blood. The receptors here all came from a woman between 18 and 29 years old with Graves' ophthalmopathy.

This clonotype has a count of ten or more. The chain has TRBV2 and TRBJ2-7; D not resolved. V dropped 0 bases and J dropped 2 bases, with 14 bases sitting between them. This CDR3 has 16 amino acids. Germline CDR1 is SNHLY and CDR2 is FYNNEI. The CDR3 DNA is TGTGCCAGCAGTGAAGCGTGGCCAGGAAAAGCCTACGAGCAGTACTTC. Protein sequence: CASSEAWPGKAYEQYF.

This clonotype was detected a few times. The rearrangement joins TRBV6-1 to TRBJ1-2, with no clear D. CDR3 length: 16 residues. CDR1 and CDR2 from the germline V gene are MNHNS and SASEGT. With 7 bases removed from V and 1 base from J, the gap between germline ends came to 19 bases. Written as DNA, the CDR3 is TGTGCCAGCACCGAAACCGTCTACCGGGATAACTATGGCTACACCTTC. As protein: CASTETVYRDNYGYTF.

This clonotype was counted many times. This chain links TRBV30 with TRBJ2-5; 12 positions agree with TRBD1. The ends lost 3 bases at V and 3 bases at J; junction bases unmatched: 5. CDR3 length equals 15 residues. Germline CDR1 is GTSNPN and CDR2 is SVGIG (reference sequence). The DNA of the CDR3 is TGTGCCTGGAGCCGGGACAGGGGGCTGGAAGAGACCCAGTACTTC. Translating it yields CAWSRDRGLEETQYF.

This clonotype was counted a few times. The rearrangement links TRBV28 to TRBJ2-7; D remains unclear. Germline CDR1 MDHEN, CDR2 SYDVKM. Trimming stripped 4 bases from V and 4 bases from J, with 8 bases between. This CDR3 is 12 amino acids long. CDR3 bases: TGTGCCAGCAGTTCCTCGATATACGAGCAGTACTTC. This gives the protein CASSSSIYEQYF.

V and J are TRBV20-1 and TRBJ2-1, with 10 bases matching TRBD1. The CDR3 consists of 17 residues. V lost 5 bases, J lost 0 bases, and 10 bases stayed unmatched. Germline V gives CDR1 DFQATT, CDR2 SNEGSKA (reference sequence). The CDR3 region is CSALTGGAVGSYNEQFF. The CDR3 nucleotides are TGCAGTGCTTTGACAGGGGGCGCGGTTGGCTCCTACAATGAGCAGTTCTTC.

This clonotype was recorded at least ten times. This chain uses TRBV29-1 with TRBJ2-5, with 7 positions matching TRBD2. The V gene's germline CDR1 is SQVTM and CDR2 ANQGSEA. This CDR3 comprises 16 residues. Trimming removed 0 bases from V and 5 bases from J; junction bases left unmatched: 12. CDR3 protein: CSVEDLIPGGRETQYF. DNA for the CDR3: TGCAGCGTTGAAGATCTTATTCCGGGAGGAAGGGAGACCCAGTACTTC.

The rearrangement uses TRBV2 and TRBJ2-1, with 12 positions matching TRBD2. V was pared by 2 bases and J by 10 bases, with 9 bases of the junction left unmatched. The germline gives CDR1 SNHLY, CDR2 FYNNEI. The CDR3 has 16 residues. CDR3 in amino acids: CASSEFSSGGGGEQFF. CDR3 DNA: TGTGCCAGCAGTGAATTTTCTAGCGGGGGGGGTGGGGAGCAGTTCTTC. Combining the CDR3 with reference TRBV2 and TRBJ2-1 gives the whole variable domain EPEVTQTPSHQVTQMGQEVILRCVPISNHLYFYWYRQILGQKVEFLVSFYNNEISEKSEIFDDQFSVERPDGSNFTLKIRSTKLEDSAMYFCASSEFSSGGGGEQFFGPGTRLTVL.

There are a few counts of this clonotype. The gene calls are TRBV6-1 and TRBJ1-2; TRBD1 agrees at 7 bases. The V gene end was trimmed by 6 bases and the J gene end by 6 bases; junction bases not matched to a gene: 7. The germline V gene encodes CDR1 MNHNS and CDR2 SASEGT. The CDR3 covers 13 residues. CDR3 sequence reads: CASSRTGDDGYTF. CDR3 DNA: TGTGCCAGCAGCCGAACAGGGGACGATGGCTACACCTTC.

Only a few counts were recorded for this clonotype. CDR3 sequence (DNA): TGTGCCAGCAGCTCCCAGTCGGAGGCGAACTATGGCTACACCTTC. Its protein product is CASSSQSEANYGYTF. The J gene is TRBJ1-2, the V gene TRBV7-2, with no clear D. Germline lookup yields CDR1 SGHTA and CDR2 FQGNSA. The CDR3 has 15 residues. The V gene lost 4 bases and the J gene lost 2 bases, with 14 bases spanning the gap.

This clonotype was seen a handful of times. The V call is TRBV19, the J call TRBJ1-1; TRBD1 aligns across 7 bases. The germline V gene has CDR1 LNHDA and CDR2 SQIVND (reference sequence). The CDR3 consists of 14 residues. The junction had 8 bases not matched to a gene; V was cut back by 5 bases and J by 5 bases. The CDR3 coding sequence is TGTGCCAGTAGTCGAGACAGGGCGGGAACTGAAGCTTTCTTT. This gives the protein CASSRDRAGTEAFF.

This clonotype showed up many times. The CDR3 loop is CASSPRDGTTNYGYTF. The CDR3 DNA is TGTGCCAGCTCACCACGGGACGGAACAACTAACTATGGCTACACCTTC. This rearrangement joins TRBV18 to TRBJ1-2; D is perhaps TRBD1 (5 bases). Trimming pared 1 base from V and 0 bases from J, leaving 12 bases between. The V gene's germline CDR1 is KGHSH and CDR2 LQKENI. This CDR3 has 16 residues.

This clonotype has at least ten counts. The chain joins TRBV11-3 to TRBJ2-2, with TRBD2 matching over 16 bases. Unmatched junction bases numbered 7, after V lost 5 bases and J lost 4 bases. This CDR3 contains 18 residues. Per germline, CDR1 SGHNT and CDR2 YENEEA. Here the CDR3 reads CASSQSGLAGGPTGELFF. CDR3 nucleotide sequence: TGTGCCAGCAGCCAGTCGGGACTAGCGGGAGGGCCCACCGGGGAGCTGTTTTTT.

This clonotype was recorded a few times. The V call is TRBV20-1, the J call TRBJ2-2; D might be TRBD2 (6 bases). Between the trimmed V and J ends, which lost 3 bases and 9 bases, there was a span of 14 bases. CDR3 length equals 13 residues. Germline V gives CDR1 DFQATT, CDR2 SNEGSKA (reference sequence). The CDR3 DNA reads as TGCAGTGCTAGCGGGGGACGGTACCGGGAGCTGTTTTTT. It yields the protein CSASGGRYRELFF.

The rearrangement uses TRBV6-5 and TRBJ2-1, with D unclear. V gave up 2 bases and J gave up 0 bases, with 11 bases separating them. Per the germline V gene, CDR1 is MNHEY and CDR2 is SVGAGI. This CDR3 is 16 amino acids long. The CDR3 DNA reads as TGTGCCAGCAGTTACCCCCACATTAGCTCCTACAATGAGCAGTTCTTC. Its protein is CASSYPHISSYNEQFF.

This clonotype was observed many times. The chain combines TRBV9 with TRBJ2-7, with 7 bases matching TRBD2. After removal of 0 bases from V and 5 bases from J, the junction contained 11 bases not matched to a gene. Germline loops: CDR1 SGDLS, CDR2 YYNGEE. This CDR3 spans 16 amino acids. The CDR3 loop reads CASSVDGGLSVNEQYF. The CDR3 DNA is TGTGCCAGCAGCGTAGATGGGGGACTAAGTGTGAACGAGCAGTACTTC.